These T cell receptor beta chains were read from a single sample in a study of cytomegalovirus exposure and HLA in healthy donors. The protocol was immunoSEQ multiplex PCR, while the TCRdb copy is restricted to in-frame clones and leaves out a portion. Here the sample spans about 190,000 clones, less than 85% being singletons. Sequenced input: PBMCs. These receptors originate from a man younger than 40 in good health and CMV-seropositive. CDR3s include the opening cysteine and the closing phenylalanine or tryptophan. A D gene is named only where the DNA matches it firmly. Clone sizes are given selectively: once, few, many, or a class where the clone is expanded.

>TRBJ2-5|16|.|TRBD2|TRBV11-2
CASSPWPVGGRETQYF
TGTGCCAGCAGCCCCTGGCCCGTCGGGGGGAGAGAGACCCAGTACTTC
>TRBJ2-7|12|.|.|TRBV30
CAWSVVANEQYF
TGTGCCTGGAGTGTGGTAGCGAACGAGCAGTACTTC
>TRBJ2-5|15|.|TRBD2|TRBV7-9
CASSSGAGGLETQYF
TGTGCCAGCAGCTCGGGAGCGGGGGGACTAGAGACCCAGTACTTC
>TRBJ1-2|14|once|.|TRBV6-5
CASSGLGYRDGYTF
TGTGCCAGCAGTGGCCTGGGGTACAGGGATGGCTACACCTTC
>TRBJ2-1|13|.|.|TRBV7-3
CASSPPGSVGQFF
TGTGCCAGCAGCCCCCCGGGGAGCGTAGGGCAGTTCTTC
>TRBJ2-5|11|.|.|TRBV20-1
CSAREAETQYF
TGCAGTGCTAGAGAAGCAGAGACCCAGTACTTC
>TRBJ1-1|15|.|TRBD1|TRBV19
CASSAWTGGKPEAFF
TGTGCCAGTAGTGCCTGGACAGGGGGGAAACCTGAAGCTTTCTTT
>TRBJ2-2|16|.|.|TRBV9
CASSVATEASTGELFF
TGTGCCAGCAGCGTAGCTACGGAAGCGAGCACCGGGGAGCTGTTTTTT
>TRBJ2-2|15|.|TRBD1|TRBV5-6
CASSFGTGGYRELFF
TGTGCCAGCAGCTTCGGGACAGGGGGCTATAGGGAGCTGTTTTTT
>TRBJ1-2|15|.|.|TRBV6-1
CASSQSTLLAYGYTF
TGTGCCAGCAGTCAATCAACCCTTTTGGCCTATGGCTACACCTTC
>TRBJ1-2|18|few|TRBD1|TRBV18
CASSPPRTGGAGNYGYTF
TGTGCCAGCTCACCCCCCCGGACAGGGGGCGCCGGAAACTATGGCTACACCTTC
>TRBJ2-1|12|.|.|TRBV28
CASTYGYNEQFF
TGTGCCAGCACCTACGGCTACAATGAGCAGTTCTTC
>TRBJ2-1|15|.|TRBD2|TRBV9
CASSTYLAGGNEQFF
TGTGCCAGCAGCACCTATTTAGCGGGGGGCAATGAGCAGTTCTTC
>TRBJ1-1|16|few|TRBD1|TRBV10-2
CASSSGREDRSHEAFF
TGCGCCAGCAGTTCCGGGAGGGAGGACAGGTCTCACGAAGCTTTCTTT